The 5 T cell receptor beta chains below all came from one sample that was sequenced in a study of blood T cells in healthy people across ages (dated by TCRdb to about 2015). The method behind the library was 5' RACE. Sequencing was carried out with an Illumina HiSeq 2500. A second PCR of roughly 6 to 11 cycles was run with a J-beta primer mix and a sample-barcoded 5' primer. The public sequencing data were trimmed at Q25 with fastp and processed into clonotypes with MiXCR by TCRdb, which kept only in-frame beta chains. Each record represents a unique CDR3 protein, reported with the most common genes and DNA among its rows. The sample profile shows around 1,000,000 distinct CDR3 sequences; around two fifths of them were found once. The ten largest clones represent about an eighth of the sample. The sequencing sample was made of blood. Receptors originate from a man younger than 35 in good health.

There are a few counts of this clonotype. The rearrangement links TRBV20-1 to TRBJ2-6, with D unclear. Germline V lookup: CDR1 DFQATT, CDR2 SNEGSKA (reference sequence). V was clipped by 0 bases and J by 2 bases, with 5 bases between them. The CDR3 spans 14 residues. The CDR3 coding sequence is TGCAGTGCTAGAGAAAGGGCTGGGGCCAACGTCCTGACTTTC. Amino acids: CSARERAGANVLTF.

This CDR3 reads CAISEIQVTMNTEAFF. CDR3 nucleotides: TGTGCCATCAGTGAGATTCAGGTAACCATGAACACTGAAGCTTTCTTT. The chain recombines TRBV10-3 with TRBJ1-1; D not resolved. Germline CDR1 ENHRY, CDR2 SYGVKD. CDR3 length: 16 amino acids. Trimming shortened V by 2 bases and J by 0 bases, and 13 bases separated the two germline ends.

The CDR3 DNA reads as TGCAGTGCAAGGCGGGGGAACAATAATGAGCAGTTCTTC. It yields the protein CSARRGNNNEQFF. The chain employs TRBV20-1 and TRBJ2-1; 7 bases agree with TRBD2. Germline V gene data show CDR1 as DFQATT and CDR2 as SNEGSKA (reference sequence). Trimming removed 6 bases from V and 7 bases from J; junction bases left unmatched: 9. This CDR3 region has 13 residues.

This clonotype appeared a single time. This chain joins TRBV20-1 and TRBJ2-3, with 15 bases that match TRBD2. The CDR3 length is 16 residues. The V gene's germline CDR1 is DFQATT and CDR2 SNEGSKA (reference sequence). Germline trimming cut 6 bases from V and 6 bases from J; bases unmatched to any gene: 10. CDR3 sequence: CSARRTSGGAWDTQYF. DNA of the CDR3: TGCAGTGCCCGAAGGACTAGCGGGGGGGCTTGGGATACGCAGTATTTT.

The chain recombines TRBV12-3 or TRBV12-4 with TRBJ2-2, with D possibly called TRBD1 or TRBD2 (5 bases each). The CDR3 is 15 residues long. V was cut by 3 bases and J by 4 bases, with 12 bases left in between. CDR3 nucleotide sequence: TGTGCCAGCAGTTTCGAGGGGCGCGTCACCGGGGAGCTGTTTTTT. Amino acids: CASSFEGRVTGELFF.